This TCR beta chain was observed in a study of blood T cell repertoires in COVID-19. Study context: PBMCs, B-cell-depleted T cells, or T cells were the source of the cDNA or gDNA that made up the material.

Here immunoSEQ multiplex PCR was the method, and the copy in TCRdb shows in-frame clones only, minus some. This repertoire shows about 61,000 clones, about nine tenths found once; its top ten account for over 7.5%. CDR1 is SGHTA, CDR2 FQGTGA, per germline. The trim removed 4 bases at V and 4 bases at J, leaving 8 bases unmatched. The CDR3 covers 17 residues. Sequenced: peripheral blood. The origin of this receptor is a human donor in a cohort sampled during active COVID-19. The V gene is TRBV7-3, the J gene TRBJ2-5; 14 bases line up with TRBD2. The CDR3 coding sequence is TGTGCCAGCAGCTCGGGACTAGCGGGAGTGTCTGGAGAGACCCAGTACTTC. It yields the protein CASSSGLAGVSGETQYF.